This record concerns one T cell receptor beta chain sequence. The antigen is not known. A second 7 to 11 cycle PCR used barcoded and J-beta primers. Each CDR3 protein is one row after TCRdb ran MiXCR on the 5' RACE reads. The data show roughly 1.5 million distinct CDR3 sequences, under 55% seen once. This sample stems from a study of blood T cells in healthy people across ages. Study-level points and caveats: Long-lived donors had more naive CD4+ cells and higher diversity than aged donors. Older age went with lower TCR beta diversity per million T cells, in a roughly linear way.

This receptor was obtained from a woman between 18 and 29 years old in good health. The sample comprised blood.

The CDR3 region is CASSRLWRGVQETQYF. CDR3 DNA sequence: TGTGCCAGCAGCCGCCTTTGGCGGGGGGTACAAGAGACCCAGTACTTC. The chain uses TRBV27 and TRBJ2-5; 8 nucleotides match TRBD2. The CDR3 runs 16 residues. Trimming removed 6 bases from V and 2 bases from J; junction bases left unmatched: 11. The germline V gene encodes CDR1 MNHEY and CDR2 SMNVEV (reference sequence).